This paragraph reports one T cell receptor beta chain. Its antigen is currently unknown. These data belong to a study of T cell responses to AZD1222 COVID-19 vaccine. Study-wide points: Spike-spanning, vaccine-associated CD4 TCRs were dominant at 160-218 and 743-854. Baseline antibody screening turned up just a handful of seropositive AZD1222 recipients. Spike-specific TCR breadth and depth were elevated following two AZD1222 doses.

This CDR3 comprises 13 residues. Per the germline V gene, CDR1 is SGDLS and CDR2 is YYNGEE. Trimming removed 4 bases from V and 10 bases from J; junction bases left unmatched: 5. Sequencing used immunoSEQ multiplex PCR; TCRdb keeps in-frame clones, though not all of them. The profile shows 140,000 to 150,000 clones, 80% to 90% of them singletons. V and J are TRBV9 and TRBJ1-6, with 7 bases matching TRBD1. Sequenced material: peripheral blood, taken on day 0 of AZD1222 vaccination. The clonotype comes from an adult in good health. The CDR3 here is CASSIAGGSPLHF. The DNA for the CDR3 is TGTGCCAGCAGCATTGCAGGGGGATCACCCCTCCACTTT.